This is a list of T cell receptor beta chains from one sample in a study of OX40 agonist ivuxolimab in advanced cancers. The method was immunoSEQ multiplex PCR; TCRdb's version includes in-frame clones alone and lacks a portion of them. The sample comprises over 65,000 clones, 65% to 90% of which are singletons, and around 2% rests with the top ten. Here the sequenced sample was CD4+ or CD8+ T cells sorted from blood, taken in a trial of the OX40 agonist ivuxolimab. These receptors all come from an adult with an advanced solid tumor such as melanoma, head and neck, liver or kidney cancer. CDR3s include the opening cysteine and the closing phenylalanine or tryptophan. D genes are given only for firm matches. Not every row has a clone size; where given, it reads once, few, many or a size class.

J | D | size | V | DNA | CDR3
TRBJ2-1 | TRBD1 | - | TRBV11-2 | TGTGCCAGCAGCTTTAGACAGGGGGTTTTCGGTGAGCAGTTCTTC | CASSFRQGVFGEQFF
TRBJ2-7 | TRBD2 | - | TRBV15 | TGTGCCACCAGCAGAGATTCGAGGACTAGCGGCCTCGACGAGCAGTACTTC | CATSRDSRTSGLDEQYF
TRBJ2-7 | TRBD2 | - | TRBV12-5 | TGTGCTAGTGGACCCAGACTAGCGGGGGGACTCTACGAGCAGTACTTC | CASGPRLAGGLYEQYF
TRBJ2-7 | TRBD2 | - | TRBV7-2 | TGTGCCAGCAGCTCGCGGGGGGCCGTATCCTACGAGCAGTACTTC | CASSSRGAVSYEQYF
TRBJ1-2 | - | - | TRBV5-1 | TGCGCCAGCAGCTTCAGGGCCGGAGCCTATGGCTACACCTTC | CASSFRAGAYGYTF
TRBJ1-1 | - | - | TRBV7-9 | TGTGCCAGCAGCAACATGAACACTGAAGCTTTCTTT | CASSNMNTEAFF
TRBJ1-2 | - | - | TRBV5-3 | TGTGCCAGAAGCTTGTTTGTTTATCGAAATGGCTACACCTTC | CARSLFVYRNGYTF
TRBJ2-7 | - | few | TRBV13 | TGTGCCAGCAGCTCCCCGGTTCGGGGGCACTACGAGCAGTACTTC | CASSSPVRGHYEQYF
TRBJ1-2 | TRBD1 | - | TRBV7-9 | TGTGCCAGCAGCTTTACAGGGGGCGGTAACTATGGCTACACCTTC | CASSFTGGGNYGYTF
TRBJ2-3 | - | - | TRBV11-3 | TGTGCCAGCAGCTTGGGGTCACGCACAGATACGCAGTATTTT | CASSLGSRTDTQYF
TRBJ1-4 | - | - | TRBV7-9 | TGTGCCAGCAGCTTAGCAGGGGATAGTGAAAAACTGTTTTTT | CASSLAGDSEKLFF
TRBJ2-2 | - | - | TRBV19 | TGTGCCAGTAGTATCTCGGGGGCAGAGTCCGGGGAGCTGTTTTTT | CASSISGAESGELFF
TRBJ2-4 | - | - | TRBV7-2 | TGTGCCAGCAGCTCTGGAACAGGGGGAGGGAGAAACATTCAGTACTTC | CASSSGTGGGRNIQYF
TRBJ1-2 | TRBD1 | once | TRBV5-1 | TGCGCCAGCAGCTGGCCGTTCGGACAGGGGGTCGATGGCTACACCTTC | CASSWPFGQGVDGYTF
TRBJ2-1 | - | - | TRBV6-1 | TGTGCCAGCAGTGGGCCCCGCAATGAGCAGTTCTTC | CASSGPRNEQFF
TRBJ2-5 | TRBD2 | once | TRBV4-2 | TGTGCCAGCAGCCCACTAGCGGGGGGAGGTGAGACCCAGTACTTC | CASSPLAGGGETQYF
TRBJ2-4 | - | - | TRBV15 | TGTGCCACCAGCAGTTCCCGGACAGTCGATTCCATTCAGTACTTC | CATSSSRTVDSIQYF
TRBJ2-1 | TRBD2 | - | TRBV15 | TGTGCCACCAGCAGAGGTGGGAGCGGGGCCGGGTCCTACAATGAGCAGTTCTTC | CATSRGGSGAGSYNEQFF
TRBJ2-1 | - | once | TRBV20-1 | TGCAGTGCTAGGGGGGGGCATTCGTTCTTC | CSARGGHSFF